Below, 7 T cell receptor beta chains from the same sample are listed, as sequenced in a study of T cells in Graves' hyperthyroidism and ophthalmopathy. Authors of the study amplified TCR beta CDR3 regions from RNA transcripts. When the TCR CDR3 underwent first-round RT-PCR, the HTBI primer set was used. TCRdb recomputed calls from the multiplex PCR reads with MiXCR, one row per CDR3 protein. The sample lists about 600,000 distinct CDR3 sequences, approximately 15% occurring once. Material: blood. These receptors were obtained from a woman aged 40 to 50 with Graves' ophthalmopathy.

In this sample, this clonotype turned up many times. V is TRBV30 and J is TRBJ1-1; 7 bases line up with TRBD1. The germline V gene has CDR1 GTSNPN and CDR2 SVGIG (reference sequence). This CDR3 is built from 13 residues. The V and J ends lost 2 bases and 7 bases, in that order; junction bases with no gene match: 7. The chain's CDR3 is CAWSFTGALEAFF. The CDR3 DNA reads TGTGCCTGGAGTTTTACAGGGGCCCTTGAAGCTTTCTTT. Looking up the rest from reference TRBV30 and TRBJ1-1 gives the full variable domain: SQTIHQWPATLVQPVGSPLSLECTVEGTSNPNLYWYRQAAGRGLQLLFYSVGIGQISSEVPQNLSASRPQDRQFILSSKKLLLSDSGFYLCAWSFTGALEAFFGQGTRLTVV.

The chain has TRBV12-3 or TRBV12-4 and TRBJ2-5; D might be TRBD1 or TRBD2, each matching 5 bases. The CDR3 totals 13 residues. Trimming cost V 3 bases and J 9 bases, with 14 bases left between them. The CDR3 spells CASSFGIVGAQYF. In nucleotides, the CDR3 is TGTGCCAGCAGTTTCGGGATAGTGGGGGCCCAGTACTTC.

This clonotype was detected only a few times. This CDR3 reads CASSLLGGGNEQFF. In DNA form, the CDR3 reads TGTGCCAGCAGCTTATTGGGGGGAGGAAATGAGCAGTTCTTC. This sequence joins TRBV7-3 and TRBJ2-1, with a possible D match to TRBD2 (6 bases). The CDR3 sequence is 14 residues long. The germline gives CDR1 SGHTA, CDR2 FQGTGA. V gave up 2 bases and J gave up 7 bases, with 12 bases separating them.

This chain uses TRBV27 with TRBJ2-2; D not certain. The V gene's germline CDR1 is MNHEY and CDR2 SMNVEV (reference sequence). CDR3 size: 15 residues. With 3 bases removed from V and 0 bases from J, the gap between germline ends came to 8 bases. The CDR3 DNA is TGTGCCAGCAGTTTTGAGATATCGAACACCGGGGAGCTGTTTTTT. It codes for CASSFEISNTGELFF.

A single count supports this clonotype. This may be a read error, as it is one base from a much larger clone. V gene TRBV5-1 combines with J gene TRBJ2-5; 7 bases fit TRBD2. The CDR3 length is 14 residues. Germline V CDR1 and CDR2: SGHRS, YFSETQ. With V trimmed by 0 bases and J by 5 bases, 4 bases remained unmatched. The CDR3 DNA reads TGCGCCAGCAGCTTGGGCGGGAGATTGGAGACCCAGTACTTC. Amino acids: CASSLGGRLETQYF. Looking up the rest from reference TRBV5-1 and TRBJ2-5 gives the full variable domain: KAGVTQTPRYLIKTRGQQVTLSCSPISGHRSVSWYQQTPGQGLQFLFEYFSETQRNKGNFPGRFSGRQFSNSRSEMNVSTLELGDSALYLCASSLGGRLETQYFGPGTRLLVL.

This clonotype was picked up a small number of times. The gene calls are TRBV4-1 and TRBJ2-1; D may match TRBD1 or TRBD2 (5 bases each). V lost 6 bases, J lost 6 bases, and 15 bases lay in between. This CDR3 contains 14 residues. The germline V gene has CDR1 MGHRA and CDR2 YSYEKL. CDR3 sequence: CASSLTGPFNEQFF. DNA of the CDR3: TGCGCCAGCAGTCTCACGGGGCCCTTCAATGAGCAGTTCTTC.

This chain links TRBV11-2 with TRBJ2-1; 9 bases align to TRBD1. J was trimmed by 10 bases and V by 3 bases; bases with no gene match: 13. CDR3 length equals 16 residues. Germline-derived CDR1 and CDR2 are SGHAT and FQNNGV. This chain's CDR3 is CASSFWTGVIRAEQFF. The CDR3 DNA reads TGTGCCAGCAGCTTCTGGACAGGGGTGATTAGGGCGGAGCAGTTCTTC.